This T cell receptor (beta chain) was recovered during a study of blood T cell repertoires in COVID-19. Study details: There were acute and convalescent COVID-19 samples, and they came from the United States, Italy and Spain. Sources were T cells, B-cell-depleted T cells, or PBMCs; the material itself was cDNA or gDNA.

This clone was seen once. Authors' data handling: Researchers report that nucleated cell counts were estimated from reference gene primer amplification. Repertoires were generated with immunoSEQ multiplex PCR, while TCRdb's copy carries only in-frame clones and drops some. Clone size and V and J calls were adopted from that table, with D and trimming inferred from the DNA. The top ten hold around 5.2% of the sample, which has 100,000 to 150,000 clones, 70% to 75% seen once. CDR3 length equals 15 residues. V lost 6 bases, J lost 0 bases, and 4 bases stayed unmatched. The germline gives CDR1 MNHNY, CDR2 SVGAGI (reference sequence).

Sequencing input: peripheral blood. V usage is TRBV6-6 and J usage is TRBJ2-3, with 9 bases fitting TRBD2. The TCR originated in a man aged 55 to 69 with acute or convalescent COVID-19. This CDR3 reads CASSRAGGSTDTQYF. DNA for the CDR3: TGTGCCAGCAGCCGAGCGGGGGGAAGCACAGATACGCAGTATTTT.